The clone carrying this T cell receptor (beta chain) showed up just a few times. Its antigen is not known. TCRdb reprocessed the RT-PCR reads with MiXCR, giving one entry per CDR3 protein. The data show under 800,000 distinct CDR3 sequences, over 11% seen once. The source of the sample is a study of response to subunit inactivated influenza vaccine. Study-level findings and limits: The authors proposed limited new T cell recruitment per seasonal influenza vaccination.

V shed 0 bases, J shed 0 bases, and the junction held 8 bases outside the gene matches. The CDR3 spans 18 residues. The V gene's germline CDR1 is SGHAT and CDR2 FQDESV (reference sequence). This sequence originates from a middle-aged man who received an inactivated influenza vaccine. Sequences were derived from PBMCs from blood, sampled 14 to 15 days before vaccination. The chain employs TRBV11-1 and TRBJ2-3, with TRBD2 identical over 8 bases. The CDR3 here is CASSLAPGGGPSTDTQYF. As DNA, the CDR3 is TGTGCCAGCAGCTTAGCGCCAGGCGGGGGGCCTAGCACAGATACGCAGTATTTT.